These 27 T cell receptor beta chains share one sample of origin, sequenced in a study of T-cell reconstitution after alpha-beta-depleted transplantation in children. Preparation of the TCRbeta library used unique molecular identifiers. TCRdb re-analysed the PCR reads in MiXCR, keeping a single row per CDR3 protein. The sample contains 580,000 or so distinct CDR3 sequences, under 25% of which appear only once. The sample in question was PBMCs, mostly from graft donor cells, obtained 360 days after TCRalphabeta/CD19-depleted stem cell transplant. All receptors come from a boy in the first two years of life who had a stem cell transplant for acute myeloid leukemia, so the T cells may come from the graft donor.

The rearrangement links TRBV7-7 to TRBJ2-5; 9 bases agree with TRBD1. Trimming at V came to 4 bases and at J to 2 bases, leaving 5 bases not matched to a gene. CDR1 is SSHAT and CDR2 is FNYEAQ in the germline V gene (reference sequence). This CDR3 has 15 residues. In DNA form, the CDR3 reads TGTGCCAGCAGCTCCGACAGGGGGAAGCAAGAGACCCAGTACTTC. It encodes CASSSDRGKQETQYF.

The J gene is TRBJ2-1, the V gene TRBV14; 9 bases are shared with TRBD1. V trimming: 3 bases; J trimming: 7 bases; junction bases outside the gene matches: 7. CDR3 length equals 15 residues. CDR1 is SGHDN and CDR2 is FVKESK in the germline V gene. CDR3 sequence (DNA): TGTGCCAGCAGCCACCGGACAGGGGTACTGAATGAGCAGTTCTTC. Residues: CASSHRTGVLNEQFF.

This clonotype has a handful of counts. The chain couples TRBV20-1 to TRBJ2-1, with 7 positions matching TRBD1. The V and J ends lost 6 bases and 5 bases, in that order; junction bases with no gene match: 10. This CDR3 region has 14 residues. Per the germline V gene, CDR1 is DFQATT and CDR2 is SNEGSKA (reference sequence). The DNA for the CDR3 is TGCAGTGCCCTACGGGACACAGGGGACAATGAGCAGTTCTTC. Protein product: CSALRDTGDNEQFF.

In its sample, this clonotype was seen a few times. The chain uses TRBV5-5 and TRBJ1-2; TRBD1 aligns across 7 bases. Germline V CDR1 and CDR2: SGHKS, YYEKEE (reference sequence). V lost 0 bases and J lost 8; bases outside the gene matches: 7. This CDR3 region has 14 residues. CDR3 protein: CASSLVRQGGGYTF. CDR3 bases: TGTGCCAGCAGCTTGGTAAGACAGGGAGGAGGCTACACCTTC.

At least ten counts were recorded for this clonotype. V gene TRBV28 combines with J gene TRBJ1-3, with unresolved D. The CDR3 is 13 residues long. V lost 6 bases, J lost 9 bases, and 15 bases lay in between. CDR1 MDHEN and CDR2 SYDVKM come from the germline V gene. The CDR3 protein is CASRGSVLGTIYF. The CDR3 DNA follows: TGTGCCAGCAGAGGGTCGGTTTTGGGCACCATATATTTT.

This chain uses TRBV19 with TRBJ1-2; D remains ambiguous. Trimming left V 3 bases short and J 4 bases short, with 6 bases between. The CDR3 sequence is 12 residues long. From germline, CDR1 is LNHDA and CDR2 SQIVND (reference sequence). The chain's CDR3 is CASSMPLYGYTF. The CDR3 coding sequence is TGTGCCAGTAGTATGCCACTCTATGGCTACACCTTC.

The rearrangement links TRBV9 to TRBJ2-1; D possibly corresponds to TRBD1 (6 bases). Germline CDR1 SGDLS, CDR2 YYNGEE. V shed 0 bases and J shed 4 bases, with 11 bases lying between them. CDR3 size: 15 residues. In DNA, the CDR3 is TGTGCCAGCAGCGTAGAAGGGACATTTTACAATGAGCAGTTCTTC. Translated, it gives CASSVEGTFYNEQFF.

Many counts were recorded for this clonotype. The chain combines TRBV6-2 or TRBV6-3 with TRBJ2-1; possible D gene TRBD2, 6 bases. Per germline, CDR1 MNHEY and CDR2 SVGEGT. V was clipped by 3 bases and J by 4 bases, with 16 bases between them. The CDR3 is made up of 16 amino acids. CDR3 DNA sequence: TGTGCCAGCAGTTATTGGGGGGACCGAATATACAATGAGCAGTTCTTC. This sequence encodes CASSYWGDRIYNEQFF.

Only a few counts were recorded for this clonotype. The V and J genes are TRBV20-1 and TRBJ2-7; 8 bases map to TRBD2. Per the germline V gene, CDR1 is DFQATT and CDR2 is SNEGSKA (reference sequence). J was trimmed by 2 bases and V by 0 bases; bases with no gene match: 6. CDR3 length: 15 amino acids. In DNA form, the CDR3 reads TGCAGTGCTAGAGATCGGCGGGGGGATCCCTACGAGCAGTACGTC. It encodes CSARDRRGDPYEQYV.

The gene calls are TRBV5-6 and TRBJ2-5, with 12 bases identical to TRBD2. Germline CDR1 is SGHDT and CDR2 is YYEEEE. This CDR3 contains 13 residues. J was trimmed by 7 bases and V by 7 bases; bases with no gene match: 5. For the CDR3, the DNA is TGTGCCAGCCAGATACTAGCGGGGGGGACCCAGTACTTC. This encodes CASQILAGGTQYF.

The CDR3 protein is CASSAGQGDGYTF. CDR3 bases: TGTGCCAGCAGCGCAGGACAGGGAGATGGCTACACCTTC. V usage is TRBV9 and J usage is TRBJ1-2, with 8 bases matching TRBD1. The junction had 4 bases not matched to a gene; V was cut back by 3 bases and J by 6 bases. Germline V gene sequence: CDR1 SGDLS, CDR2 YYNGEE. The length of the CDR3 is 13 residues.

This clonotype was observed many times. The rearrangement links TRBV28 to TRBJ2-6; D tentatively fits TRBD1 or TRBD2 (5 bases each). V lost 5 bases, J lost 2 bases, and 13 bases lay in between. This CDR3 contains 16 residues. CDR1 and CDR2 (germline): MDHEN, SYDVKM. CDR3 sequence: CASSRIQGPGANVLTF. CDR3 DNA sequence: TGTGCCAGCAGTCGTATTCAGGGACCTGGGGCCAACGTCCTGACTTTC. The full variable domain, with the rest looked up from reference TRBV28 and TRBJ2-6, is DVKVTQSSRYLVKRTGEKVFLECVQDMDHENMFWYRQDPGLGLRLIYFSYDVKMKEKGDIPEGYSVSREKKERFSLILESASTNQTSMYLCASSRIQGPGANVLTFGAGSRLTVL.

The CDR3 DNA is TGTGCCAGCTCACCCATCCGCGCGGGACAGAAGATTAATGAAAAACTGTTTTTT. Translating it yields CASSPIRAGQKINEKLFF. The chain uses TRBV18 and TRBJ1-4; 7 nucleotides align to TRBD1. Germline-derived CDR1 and CDR2 are KGHSH and LQKENI. CDR3 length: 18 residues. The ends lost 3 bases at V and 4 bases at J; junction bases unmatched: 14.

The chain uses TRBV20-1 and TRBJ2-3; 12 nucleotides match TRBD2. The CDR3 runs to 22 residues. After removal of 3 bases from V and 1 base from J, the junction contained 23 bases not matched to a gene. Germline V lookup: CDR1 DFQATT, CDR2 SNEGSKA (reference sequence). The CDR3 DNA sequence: TGCAGTGCTAGGGGTCTCTCTAGCGGGGGGGCCCCGGTGCACTCTCGCACAGATACGCAGTATTTT. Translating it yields CSARGLSSGGAPVHSRTDTQYF.

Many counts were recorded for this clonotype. CDR3 coding DNA: TGTGCCAGCAGCCAGGGGGAGACCCAGTACTTC. The encoded protein is CASSQGETQYF. V is TRBV3-1 and J is TRBJ2-5, with no clear D. The CDR3 covers 11 residues. V lost 3 bases to trimming and J lost 5 bases, with 4 bases between them. Germline lookup yields CDR1 LGHDT and CDR2 YNNKEL (reference sequence).

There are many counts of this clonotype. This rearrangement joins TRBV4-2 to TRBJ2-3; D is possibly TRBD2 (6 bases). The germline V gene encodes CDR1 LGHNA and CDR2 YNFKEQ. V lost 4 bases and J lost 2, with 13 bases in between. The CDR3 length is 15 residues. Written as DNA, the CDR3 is TGTGCCAGCAGCCGCGGCGGGGAGGTCACAGATACGCAGTATTTT. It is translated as CASSRGGEVTDTQYF.

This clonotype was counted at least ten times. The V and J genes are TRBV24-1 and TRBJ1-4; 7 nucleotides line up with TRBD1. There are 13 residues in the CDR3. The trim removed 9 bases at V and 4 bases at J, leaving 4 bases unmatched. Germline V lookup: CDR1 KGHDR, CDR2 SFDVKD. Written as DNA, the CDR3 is TGTGCCACCCGGGACAGAGTTAATGAAAAACTGTTTTTT. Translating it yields CATRDRVNEKLFF.

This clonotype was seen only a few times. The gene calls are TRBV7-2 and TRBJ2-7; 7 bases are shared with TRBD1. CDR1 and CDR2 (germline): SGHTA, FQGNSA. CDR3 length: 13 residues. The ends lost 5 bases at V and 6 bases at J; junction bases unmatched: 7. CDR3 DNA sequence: TGTGCCAGCAGCGTCACTAGGGGGCTCGAGCAGTACGTC. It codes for CASSVTRGLEQYV.

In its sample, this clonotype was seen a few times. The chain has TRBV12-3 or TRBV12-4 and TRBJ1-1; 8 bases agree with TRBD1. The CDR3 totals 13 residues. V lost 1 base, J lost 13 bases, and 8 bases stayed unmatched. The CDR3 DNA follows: TGTGCCAGCAGTTTAGGGACAGGGAGACAGCTTTTCTTT. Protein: CASSLGTGRQLFF.

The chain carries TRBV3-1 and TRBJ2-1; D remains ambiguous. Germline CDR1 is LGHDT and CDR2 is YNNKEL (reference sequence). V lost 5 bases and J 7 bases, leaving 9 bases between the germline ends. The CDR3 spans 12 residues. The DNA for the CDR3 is TGTGCCAGCAGCTACTTAGCTAATGAGCAGTTCTTC. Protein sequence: CASSYLANEQFF.

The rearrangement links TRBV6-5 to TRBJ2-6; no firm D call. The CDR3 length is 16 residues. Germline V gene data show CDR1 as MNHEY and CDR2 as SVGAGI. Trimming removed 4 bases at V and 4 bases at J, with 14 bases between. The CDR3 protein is CASSLAAPTGANVLTF. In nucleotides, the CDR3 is TGTGCCAGCAGTTTAGCCGCTCCCACGGGGGCCAACGTCCTGACTTTC.

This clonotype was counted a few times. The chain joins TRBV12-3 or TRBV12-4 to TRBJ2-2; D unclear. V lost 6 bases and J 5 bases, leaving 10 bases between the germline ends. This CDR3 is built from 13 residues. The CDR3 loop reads CASSQELTGELFF. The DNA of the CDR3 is TGTGCCAGCAGCCAAGAATTAACCGGGGAGCTGTTTTTT.

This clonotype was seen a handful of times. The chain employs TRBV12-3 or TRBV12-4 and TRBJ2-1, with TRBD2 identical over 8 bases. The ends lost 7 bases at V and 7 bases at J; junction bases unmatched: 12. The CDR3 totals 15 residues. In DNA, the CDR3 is TGTGCCAGCAACCTAAACGGGGGGGCCACGAATGAGCAGTTCTTC. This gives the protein CASNLNGGATNEQFF.

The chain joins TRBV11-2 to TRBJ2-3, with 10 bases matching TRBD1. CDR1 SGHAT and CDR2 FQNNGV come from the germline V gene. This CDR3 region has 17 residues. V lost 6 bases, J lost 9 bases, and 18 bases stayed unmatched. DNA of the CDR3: TGTGCCAGCAGTTTTCCCCTAGCCGGGACAGGGGCCTTAACGCAGTATTTT. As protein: CASSFPLAGTGALTQYF. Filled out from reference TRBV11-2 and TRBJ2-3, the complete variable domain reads EAGVAQSPRYKIIEKRQSVAFWCNPISGHATLYWYQQILGQGPKLLIQFQNNGVVDDSQLPKDRFSAERLKGVDSTLKIQPAKLEDSAVYLCASSFPLAGTGALTQYFGPGTRLTVL.

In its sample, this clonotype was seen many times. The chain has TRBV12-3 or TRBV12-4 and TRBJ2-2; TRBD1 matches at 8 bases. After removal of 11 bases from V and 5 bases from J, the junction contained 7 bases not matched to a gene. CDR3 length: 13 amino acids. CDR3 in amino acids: CAFQGARTGELFF. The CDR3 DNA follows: TGTGCCTTCCAGGGGGCGAGAACCGGGGAGCTGTTTTTT.

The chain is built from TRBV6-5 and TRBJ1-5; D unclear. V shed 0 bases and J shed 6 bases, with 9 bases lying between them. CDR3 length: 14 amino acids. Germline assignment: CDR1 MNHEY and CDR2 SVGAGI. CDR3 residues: CASSYSTGIQPQHF. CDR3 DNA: TGTGCCAGCAGTTACTCGACTGGGATTCAGCCCCAGCATTTT.

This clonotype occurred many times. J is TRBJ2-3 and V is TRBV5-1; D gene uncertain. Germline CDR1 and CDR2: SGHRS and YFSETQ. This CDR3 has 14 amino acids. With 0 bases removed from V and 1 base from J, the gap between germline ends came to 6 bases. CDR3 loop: CASSLEGRTDTQYF. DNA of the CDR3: TGCGCCAGCAGCTTGGAAGGTCGCACAGATACGCAGTATTTT.